This T cell receptor (beta chain) was identified in a study of blood T cells in healthy people across ages. Study-wide points: Higher diversity and more naive CD4+ cells were features of long-lived donors, compared to aged donors.

To note about this clonotype: Its antigen is unknown.

The length of the CDR3 is 17 residues. Trimming removed 4 bases from V and 2 bases from J, with 19 bases in between. CDR1 and CDR2 (germline): SEHNR, FQNEAQ (reference sequence). Primed by a sample-barcoded 5' primer and a J-beta primer mix, a second PCR proceeded for 7 to 11 cycles. A single record per CDR3 protein comes from TCRdb applying MiXCR to the 5' RACE reads. The sample lists more than 800,000 distinct CDR3 sequences, more than 25% occurring once. This receptor was taken from a woman of 80 years or more in good health. The J gene is TRBJ2-3, the V gene TRBV7-9; D may be TRBD2 (7 bases). Material: blood. DNA of the CDR3: TGTGCCAGCAGCTCAAGGGTCGCGGGGGCCCTCACAGATACGCAGTATTTT. Translation gives CASSSRVAGALTDTQYF.